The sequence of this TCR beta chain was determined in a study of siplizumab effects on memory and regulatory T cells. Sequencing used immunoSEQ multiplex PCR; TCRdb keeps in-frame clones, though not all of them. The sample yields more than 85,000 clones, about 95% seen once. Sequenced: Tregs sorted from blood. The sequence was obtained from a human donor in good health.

CDR3 region: CSASGNTIYF. CDR3 bases: TGCAGTGCTAGCGGAAACACCATATATTTT. This chain joins TRBV20-1 and TRBJ1-3; D is unclear. The V end was cut by 3 bases, the J end by 4 bases, with 1 base between. CDR1 is DFQATT, CDR2 SNEGSKA, per germline (reference sequence). The CDR3 sequence is 10 residues long.